Below are 6 T cell receptor beta chains sequenced from a single sample in a study of CD8 T cells in Susac syndrome. After extraction with the RNeasy kit, roughly 0.45 to 1 ug of the RNA was reverse transcribed using random hexamers. Via MiXCR, TCRdb re-called the immunoSEQ multiplex PCR reads, giving one row per CDR3 protein. The sample records around 110,000 distinct CDR3 sequences, under 96% being singletons. The specimen was CD4+ T cells from PBMCs. The source of these receptors is a human donor with Susac syndrome.

This sequence joins TRBV3-1 and TRBJ1-2, with D unresolved. Trimming cost V 6 bases and J 6 bases, with 11 bases left between them. The CDR3 totals 12 residues. The germline V gene encodes CDR1 LGHDT and CDR2 YNNKEL (reference sequence). The CDR3 region is CASSLLGDGYTF. CDR3 coding DNA: TGTGCCAGCAGTCTTCTCGGGGATGGCTACACCTTC.

The chain links TRBV15 to TRBJ2-2; D not certain. The V end was cut by 1 base, the J end by 5 bases, with 2 bases between. The CDR3 is 12 amino acids. Looked up from germline, CDR1 is LNHNV and CDR2 is YYDKDF (reference sequence). Written as DNA, the CDR3 is TGTGCCACCAGCAGAGTTACCGGGGAGCTGTTTTTT. Protein product: CATSRVTGELFF. The full variable domain, completed using reference TRBV15 and TRBJ2-2, is DAMVIQNPRYQVTQFGKPVTLSCSQTLNHNVMYWYQQKSSQAPKLLFHYYDKDFNNEADTPDNFQSRRPNTSFCFLDIRSPGLGDTAMYLCATSRVTGELFFGEGSRLTVL.

The V gene is TRBV7-3, the J gene TRBJ2-3; D is possibly TRBD1 or TRBD2 (5 bases each). Germline CDR1 is SGHTA and CDR2 is FQGTGA. With 2 bases removed from V and 4 bases from J, the gap between germline ends came to 16 bases. The CDR3 loop spans 16 amino acids. The CDR3 loop reads CASSLGAGSGADTQYF. The CDR3 DNA follows: TGTGCCAGCAGCTTAGGAGCAGGGAGTGGTGCAGATACGCAGTATTTT.

This rearrangement joins TRBV7-3 to TRBJ2-3; 7 bases match TRBD1. Germline lookup yields CDR1 SGHTA and CDR2 FQGTGA. The CDR3 sequence is 16 residues long. J was trimmed by 0 bases and V by 5 bases; bases with no gene match: 8. CDR3 in DNA: TGTGCCAGCAGCGGAACGGGACAGATTAGCACAGATACGCAGTATTTT. Protein: CASSGTGQISTDTQYF.

The chain carries TRBV18 and TRBJ2-7, with D possibly matching TRBD1 (7 bases). V lost 5 bases to trimming and J lost 7 bases, with 15 bases between them. The CDR3 extends over 13 amino acids. The germline CDR1 and CDR2 sequences are KGHSH and LQKENI. The CDR3 reads CASSEGAGGEQYF. The CDR3 bases are TGTGCCAGCTCAGAGGGGGCCGGAGGGGAGCAGTACTTC.

The chain joins TRBV11-3 to TRBJ2-1; D assignment may be TRBD1 or TRBD2 (5 bases each). The CDR3 runs 16 residues. Germline loops: CDR1 SGHNT, CDR2 YENEEA. V lost 0 bases and J lost 5, with 14 bases in between. The CDR3 region has the DNA TGTGCCAGCAGCTTAGAGGGGACGCGGAACGACAATGAGCAGTTCTTC. It specifies CASSLEGTRNDNEQFF. The whole variable domain, remainder taken from reference TRBV11-3 and TRBJ2-1, is EAGVVQSPRYKIIEKKQPVAFWCNPISGHNTLYWYLQNLGQGPELLIRYENEEAVDDSQLPKDRFSAERLKGVDSTLKIQPAELGDSAVYLCASSLEGTRNDNEQFFGPGTRLTVL.